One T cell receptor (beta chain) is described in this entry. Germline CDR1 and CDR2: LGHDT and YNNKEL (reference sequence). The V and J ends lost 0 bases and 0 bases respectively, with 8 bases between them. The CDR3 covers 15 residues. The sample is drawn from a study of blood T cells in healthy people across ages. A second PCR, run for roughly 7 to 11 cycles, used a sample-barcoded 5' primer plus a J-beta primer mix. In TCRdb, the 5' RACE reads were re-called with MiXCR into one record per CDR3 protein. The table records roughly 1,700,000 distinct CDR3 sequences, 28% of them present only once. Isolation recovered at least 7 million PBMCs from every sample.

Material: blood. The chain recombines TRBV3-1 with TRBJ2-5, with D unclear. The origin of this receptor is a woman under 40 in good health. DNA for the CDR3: TGTGCCAGCAGCCAAGAGCTGTCGTACCAAGAGACCCAGTACTTC. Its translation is CASSQELSYQETQYF.